This TCR beta chain was sequenced for a study of CD8+ T cells in alopecia areata. Whole-study results and caveats: It was less clear whether patients shared TCRs than it was in mice, possibly because of HLA.

Peripheral blood and lesional scalp punch biopsies were taken from alopecia areata patients. Regarding this clone: Its antigen is not known.

RNA was isolated and reverse transcribed to cDNA, the sequencing template. Clones were sequenced by immunoSEQ multiplex PCR, and TCRdb holds only the in-frame ones, with some missing. The sample holds about 100,000 clones; under 65% are singletons and the top ten take 20% to 25%. The clonotype was recovered from a human donor with alopecia areata. Sequenced sample: NKG2D-low CD8+ T cells sorted from blood.

For the CDR3, the DNA is TGTGCCAGCAGTTACCCGAGACAGGGGAACACTGAAGCTTTCTTT. Translation gives CASSYPRQGNTEAFF. V gene TRBV6-5 combines with J gene TRBJ1-1; TRBD1 aligns across 7 bases. V lost 2 bases and J lost 1; bases outside the gene matches: 4. This CDR3 has 15 residues. The germline V gene encodes CDR1 MNHEY and CDR2 SVGAGI.